Detailed here is one TCR beta chain. The target antigen is unknown. This sample was included in a study of a mutant IDH1 vaccine in newly diagnosed glioma. The method was immunoSEQ multiplex PCR; TCRdb's version includes in-frame clones alone and lacks a portion of them. The profile covers roughly 86,000 clones, with under 90% appearing a single time and around 0.73% taken by the ten largest. The time point: week 47, end of study. Vaccine doses each comprised 300 ug of mutant IDH1 20-mer peptide, with topical imiquimod. New WHO grade 3 or 4 astrocytomas that were IDH1-mutant and ATRX-lost occurred in the donors. The CDR3 contains 18 residues. V lost 5 bases, J lost 0 bases, and 20 bases lay in between. Germline V lookup: CDR1 MDHEN, CDR2 SYDVKM.

The sample here was PBMCs, taken from a glioma patient whose treatment included an IDH1 peptide vaccine. The chain joins TRBV28 to TRBJ1-5, with a weak D call TRBD1 (6 bases). This TCR derives from a woman aged 50 to 60 with glioma. CDR3 sequence: CASSIRDRYLFSNQPQHF. The CDR3 bases are TGTGCCAGCAGTATTCGTGACAGGTACCTCTTTAGCAATCAGCCCCAGCATTTT.